Listed below are T cell receptor beta chains from one sample, sequenced in a study of OX40 agonist ivuxolimab in advanced cancers. Sequencing was performed with immunoSEQ multiplex PCR; in TCRdb, only in-frame clones are kept and a portion is missing. The sample includes roughly 72,000 clones, 81% of them seen just once. The source material was CD4+ or CD8+ T cells sorted from blood, sampled in a trial of the OX40 agonist ivuxolimab. All receptors derive from an adult with an advanced solid tumor such as melanoma, head and neck, liver or kidney cancer. Both conserved end residues are part of each CDR3. Each record gives: V gene, J gene, CDR3 protein.

>TRBV29-1|TRBJ1-2
CSVEVGGTGRLGYTF
>TRBV5-8|TRBJ2-3
CASSSLGGATDTQYF
>TRBV5-4|TRBJ1-1
CASSLQGVNTEAFF
>TRBV2|TRBJ1-1
CASSQDGNTEAFF
>TRBV6-1|TRBJ1-3
CASSDDSRSGNTIYF
>TRBV5-6|TRBJ1-1
CASSLLDRANTEAFF
>TRBV7-9|TRBJ2-2
CASSSIGRLKGNGELFF
>TRBV29-1|TRBJ2-3
CSVGSGAPDTQYF
>TRBV6-1|TRBJ2-7
CASSEVGVEQYF
>TRBV7-2|TRBJ2-7
CASSQGQGDEQYF
>TRBV18|TRBJ1-2
CASSPPGRRDGYTF
>TRBV2|TRBJ1-2
CASSETPGYGYTF
>TRBV30|TRBJ2-5
CAWSQIQETQYF
>TRBV5-1|TRBJ1-2
CASSGADNYGYTF
>TRBV29-1|TRBJ1-1
CSVLKNMNTEAFF
>TRBV27|TRBJ2-2
CASSMYGFVDTGELFF
>TRBV6-5|TRBJ2-7
CASRTFRDSGYEQYF
>TRBV14|TRBJ1-4
CASSYGRGGNEKLFF
>TRBV9|TRBJ1-1
CASSVSGQGAGTEAFF
>TRBV4-2|TRBJ2-3
CASSQGSGAGTDTQYF
>TRBV11-1|TRBJ2-2
CASTGTSGNTGELFF
>TRBV27|TRBJ2-3
CASRQPGLPLDTQYF
>TRBV6-1|TRBJ2-7
CASSDGLAGPSSYEQYF
>TRBV2|TRBJ2-2
CASKGQLDNGELFF
>TRBV5-1|TRBJ2-5
CASSSSGRETQYF
>TRBV5-4|TRBJ2-3
CASSLLLAGVGYEDTQYF
>TRBV9|TRBJ2-1
CASSLRGDLSLEQFF
>TRBV2|TRBJ2-1
CASRRTGLGLAPNEQFF
>TRBV30|TRBJ1-1
CAWSTGTNTEAFF
>TRBV1|TRBJ2-3
CTRTMRSTDTQYF
>TRBV14|TRBJ2-3
CASSQDSSGRRDTQYF
>TRBV27|TRBJ1-4
CASSLNPGFANEKLFF
>TRBV30|TRBJ2-1
CAWSSTGGSYNEQFF
>TRBV18|TRBJ2-2
CASSPVLAGVETGELFF
>TRBV5-6|TRBJ1-5
CASSLAGQASHQPQHF
>TRBV19|TRBJ2-1
CASTRVDSVYNEQFF
>TRBV6-5|TRBJ1-5
CASSAIGQPQHF